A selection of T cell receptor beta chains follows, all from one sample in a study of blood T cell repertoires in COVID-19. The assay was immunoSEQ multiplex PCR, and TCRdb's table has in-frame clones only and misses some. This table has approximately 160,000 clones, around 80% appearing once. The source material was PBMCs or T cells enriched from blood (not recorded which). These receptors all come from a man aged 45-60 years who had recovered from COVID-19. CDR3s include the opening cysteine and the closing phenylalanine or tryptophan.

CDR3aa: CAWSGTVGNTIYF
v_gene: TRBV30
j_gene: TRBJ1-3

CDR3aa: CAIAPGLGETQYF
v_gene: TRBV10-3
j_gene: TRBJ2-5

CDR3aa: CASSQGTANPYEQYF
v_gene: TRBV5-1
j_gene: TRBJ2-7

CDR3aa: CASSQLGVPYGYTF
v_gene: TRBV4-1
j_gene: TRBJ1-2

CDR3aa: CASSSVGGSGNTIYF
v_gene: TRBV4-2
j_gene: TRBJ1-3

CDR3aa: CAWSEGQGPSQPQHF
v_gene: TRBV30
j_gene: TRBJ1-5

CDR3aa: CASSSEGRGDEQYF
v_gene: TRBV6-5
j_gene: TRBJ2-7

CDR3aa: CASSRGGNNEKLFF
v_gene: TRBV5-4
j_gene: TRBJ1-4

CDR3aa: CASSRPGWTDTQYF
v_gene: TRBV19
j_gene: TRBJ2-3

CDR3aa: CASRDRANSGNTIYF
v_gene: TRBV19
j_gene: TRBJ1-3

CDR3aa: CASSDLGYTEAFF
v_gene: TRBV6-1
j_gene: TRBJ1-1

CDR3aa: CASSELRFSNGYTF
v_gene: TRBV6-1
j_gene: TRBJ1-2

CDR3aa: CASSFGTSGDSYEQYF
v_gene: TRBV7-9
j_gene: TRBJ2-7

CDR3aa: CASSEYGQGRTEAFF
v_gene: TRBV25-1
j_gene: TRBJ1-1

CDR3aa: CASSQSPQGETQYF
v_gene: TRBV3-1/TRBV3-2
j_gene: TRBJ2-5

CDR3aa: CASSPQGNNEQFF
v_gene: TRBV27
j_gene: TRBJ2-1

CDR3aa: CAISAGGRGNTEAFF
v_gene: TRBV10-3
j_gene: TRBJ1-1

CDR3aa: CASRKGTGEGETQYF
v_gene: TRBV5-1
j_gene: TRBJ2-5

CDR3aa: CASSSRGIYEQYF
v_gene: TRBV12-3/TRBV12-4
j_gene: TRBJ2-7

CDR3aa: CASSSGTGGQPQHF
v_gene: TRBV7-9
j_gene: TRBJ1-5

CDR3aa: CAWRRDRAAYGYTF
v_gene: TRBV30
j_gene: TRBJ1-2

CDR3aa: CASSLYRAVSGNTIYF
v_gene: TRBV3-1/TRBV3-2
j_gene: TRBJ1-3

CDR3aa: CACARVGNSPLHF
v_gene: TRBV30
j_gene: TRBJ1-6

CDR3aa: CASSRTGGKYEQYF
v_gene: TRBV5-1
j_gene: TRBJ2-7

CDR3aa: CATKQGAGGANVLTF
v_gene: TRBV5-1
j_gene: TRBJ2-6

CDR3aa: CASSEQGYEQYF
v_gene: TRBV6-1
j_gene: TRBJ2-7

CDR3aa: CASSLTAGVSTGELFF
v_gene: TRBV5-1
j_gene: TRBJ2-2

CDR3aa: CASSLYPAHRDGYTF
v_gene: TRBV7-9
j_gene: TRBJ1-2

CDR3aa: CASSLMGGLENSPLHF
v_gene: TRBV7-3
j_gene: TRBJ1-6

CDR3aa: CASGLVASGNTIYF
v_gene: TRBV12-5
j_gene: TRBJ1-3

CDR3aa: CASSLRDSQGWAF
v_gene: TRBV19
j_gene: TRBJ1-2

CDR3aa: CAYSPFSLNTEAFF
v_gene: TRBV5-4
j_gene: TRBJ1-1

CDR3aa: CASSVGLADSTDTQYF
v_gene: TRBV9
j_gene: TRBJ2-3

CDR3aa: CSASSPGGLAVTGELFF
v_gene: TRBV20-1
j_gene: TRBJ2-2

CDR3aa: CASSSRLAGGLNEQFF
v_gene: TRBV5-1
j_gene: TRBJ2-1

CDR3aa: CASSAERGSTDTQYF
v_gene: TRBV2
j_gene: TRBJ2-3

CDR3aa: CASSVGGQDRVNSPLHF
v_gene: TRBV9
j_gene: TRBJ1-6

CDR3aa: CASSRTANTEAFF
v_gene: TRBV6-4
j_gene: TRBJ1-1

CDR3aa: CASSQYLAGVTDTQYF
v_gene: TRBV4-2
j_gene: TRBJ2-3

CDR3aa: CASTKGQGLNTEAFF
v_gene: TRBV2
j_gene: TRBJ1-1

CDR3aa: CASSPWTGLQETQYF
v_gene: TRBV6-5
j_gene: TRBJ2-5

CDR3aa: CASRLTGNEQYF
v_gene: TRBV5-1
j_gene: TRBJ2-7

CDR3aa: CASSEALAGGTDTQYF
v_gene: TRBV6-1
j_gene: TRBJ2-3

CDR3aa: CAWSLGGGTDTQYF
v_gene: TRBV30
j_gene: TRBJ2-3